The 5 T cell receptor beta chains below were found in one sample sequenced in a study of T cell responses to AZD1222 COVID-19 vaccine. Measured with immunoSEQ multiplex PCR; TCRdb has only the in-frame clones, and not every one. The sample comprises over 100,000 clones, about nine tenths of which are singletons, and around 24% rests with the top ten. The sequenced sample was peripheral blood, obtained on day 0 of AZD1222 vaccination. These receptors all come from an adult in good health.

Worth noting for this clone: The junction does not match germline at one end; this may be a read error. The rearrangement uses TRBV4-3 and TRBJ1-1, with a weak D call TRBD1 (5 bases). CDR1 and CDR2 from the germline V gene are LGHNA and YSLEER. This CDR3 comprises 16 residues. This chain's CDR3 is CASSQDLVVNYDRDYF. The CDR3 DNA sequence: TGCGCCAGCAGCCAAGATCTTGTAGTTAATTATGACCGGGACTATTTT.

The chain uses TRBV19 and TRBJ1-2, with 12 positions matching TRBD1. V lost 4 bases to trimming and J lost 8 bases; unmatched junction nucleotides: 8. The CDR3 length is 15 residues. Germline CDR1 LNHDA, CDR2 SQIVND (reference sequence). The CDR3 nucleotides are TGTGCCAGTAGTAACCTGGGACAGGGGGCTAAAGGCTACACCTTC. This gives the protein CASSNLGQGAKGYTF.

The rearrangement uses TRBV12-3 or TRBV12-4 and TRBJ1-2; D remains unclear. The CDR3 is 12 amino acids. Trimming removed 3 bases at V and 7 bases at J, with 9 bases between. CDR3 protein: CASSLEGFGYTF. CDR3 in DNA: TGTGCCAGCAGTTTGGAGGGTTTTGGCTACACCTTC.

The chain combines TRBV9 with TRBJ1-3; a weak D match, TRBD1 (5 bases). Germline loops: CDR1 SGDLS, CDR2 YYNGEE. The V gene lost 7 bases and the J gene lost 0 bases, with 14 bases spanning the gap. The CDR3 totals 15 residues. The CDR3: CASGGEVLSGNTIYF. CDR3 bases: TGTGCCAGCGGGGGGGAGGTTCTCTCTGGAAACACCATATATTTT.

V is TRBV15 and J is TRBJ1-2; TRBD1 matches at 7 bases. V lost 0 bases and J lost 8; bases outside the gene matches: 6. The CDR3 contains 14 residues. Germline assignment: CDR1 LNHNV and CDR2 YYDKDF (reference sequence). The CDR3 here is CATSRDRQGIGYTF. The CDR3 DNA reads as TGTGCCACCAGCAGAGATAGACAGGGCATCGGCTACACCTTC.